What follows are 10 T cell receptor beta chains derived from one specimen sequenced in a study of T cells after yellow fever vaccination. MiXCR, run by TCRdb on the 5' RACE reads, gives a single entry per CDR3 protein. The table shows about 260,000 distinct CDR3 sequences, with about an eighth occurring only once. The sequences come from CD4+ T cells sorted from PBMCs, collected 45 days after the yellow fever booster vaccination. The source of these receptors is a man between 25 and 39 years old who received the YFV17D yellow fever vaccine.

The V gene is TRBV12-3 or TRBV12-4, the J gene TRBJ2-5, with TRBD2 as a possible D gene (5 bases). V lost 6 bases, J lost 5 bases, and 19 bases lay in between. The CDR3 is made up of 15 amino acids. The CDR3 bases are TGTGCCAGCAGCACCTCTAGCAGGTCTTTGGAGACCCAGTACTTC. Its protein product is CASSTSSRSLETQYF.

In its sample, this clonotype was seen many times. The chain uses TRBV7-2 and TRBJ2-1; no reliable D call. Germline V gene sequence: CDR1 SGHTA, CDR2 FQGNSA. This CDR3 contains 13 residues. Trimming took off 5 bases at V and 3 bases at J, with 8 bases between the two ends. CDR3 region: CASSPSVYNEQFF. The DNA of the CDR3 is TGTGCCAGCAGCCCAAGCGTCTACAATGAGCAGTTCTTC.

This clonotype was seen a few times. The rearrangement uses TRBV9 and TRBJ2-7, with TRBD1 matching over 10 bases. The junction had 8 bases not matched to a gene; V was cut back by 3 bases and J by 2 bases. The germline V gene encodes CDR1 SGDLS and CDR2 YYNGEE. The CDR3 runs to 16 residues. The CDR3 DNA sequence: TGTGCCAGCAGCGCGCAGACCGGGACAGGGGCCTACGAGCAGTACTTC. Its translation is CASSAQTGTGAYEQYF. The variable domain in full, with the rest retrieved from reference TRBV9 and TRBJ2-7, is DSGVTQTPKHLITATGQRVTLRCSPRSGDLSVYWYQQSLDQGLQFLIQYYNGEERAKGNILERFSAQQFPDLHSELNLSSLELGDSALYFCASSAQTGTGAYEQYFGPGTRLTVT.

This chain uses TRBV5-1 with TRBJ2-3, with 7 bases fitting TRBD2. The CDR3 covers 15 residues. Germline V gene data show CDR1 as SGHRS and CDR2 as YFSETQ. Trimming at V came to 1 base and at J to 2 bases, leaving 4 bases not matched to a gene. The CDR3 loop is CASSLSGLFTDTQYF. The CDR3 nucleotides are TGCGCCAGCAGCTTGTCGGGACTATTCACAGATACGCAGTATTTT.

This clonotype occurred a few times. The chain couples TRBV30 to TRBJ2-7, with D tentatively TRBD2 (6 bases). V was clipped by 0 bases and J by 3 bases, with 12 bases between them. The CDR3 sequence is 14 residues long. Germline lookup yields CDR1 GTSNPN and CDR2 SVGIG (reference sequence). The CDR3: CAWSVGGTHYEQYF. DNA for the CDR3: TGTGCCTGGAGTGTCGGGGGTACGCACTACGAGCAGTACTTC.

This clonotype occurred a few times. This chain connects TRBV20-1 to TRBJ1-2, with TRBD1 matching 9 bases. Germline values: CDR1 DFQATT, CDR2 SNEGSKA (reference sequence). This CDR3 region has 13 residues. J was trimmed by 9 bases and V by 4 bases; bases with no gene match: 9. The CDR3 reads CSATGTGFIRYTF. The CDR3, as DNA: TGCAGTGCTACCGGGACAGGGTTCATCCGCTACACCTTC.

This clonotype appeared a single time. This chain connects TRBV19 to TRBJ1-2; TRBD1 might be the D (6 bases). The CDR3 is made up of 14 amino acids. The germline CDR1 and CDR2 sequences are LNHDA and SQIVND (reference sequence). V gave up 2 bases and J gave up 4 bases, with 11 bases separating them. The CDR3 loop reads CASSISRTAYGYTF. CDR3 DNA: TGTGCCAGTAGTATAAGTCGGACAGCCTATGGCTACACCTTC.

This chain joins TRBV9 and TRBJ2-2; possibly TRBD2 for D (5 bases). Trimming took off 1 base at V and 3 bases at J, with 16 bases between the two ends. The CDR3 totals 17 residues. Germline lookup yields CDR1 SGDLS and CDR2 YYNGEE. The CDR3 DNA reads as TGTGCCAGCAGCGTACGGGGTCGGGCGGCTGACACCGGGGAGCTGTTTTTT. Its protein is CASSVRGRAADTGELFF.

The chain carries TRBV12-3 or TRBV12-4 and TRBJ2-7, with a weak D call TRBD2 (6 bases). This CDR3 is 14 amino acids long. V was clipped by 3 bases and J by 4 bases, with 13 bases between them. The CDR3 DNA follows: TGTGCCAGCAGTTTGGTGGTAGCGGAGTACGAGCAGTACTTC. This codes for CASSLVVAEYEQYF.

The chain is built from TRBV5-1 and TRBJ2-1; D may be TRBD1 or TRBD2 (5 bases each). V was clipped by 0 bases and J by 8 bases, with 18 bases between them. The CDR3 is 16 amino acids. The germline CDR1 and CDR2 sequences are SGHRS and YFSETQ. The CDR3 nucleotides are TGCGCCAGCAGCTTGGCCTCAGGGACCGGTAGGGATGAGCAGTTCTTC. Translation: CASSLASGTGRDEQFF.